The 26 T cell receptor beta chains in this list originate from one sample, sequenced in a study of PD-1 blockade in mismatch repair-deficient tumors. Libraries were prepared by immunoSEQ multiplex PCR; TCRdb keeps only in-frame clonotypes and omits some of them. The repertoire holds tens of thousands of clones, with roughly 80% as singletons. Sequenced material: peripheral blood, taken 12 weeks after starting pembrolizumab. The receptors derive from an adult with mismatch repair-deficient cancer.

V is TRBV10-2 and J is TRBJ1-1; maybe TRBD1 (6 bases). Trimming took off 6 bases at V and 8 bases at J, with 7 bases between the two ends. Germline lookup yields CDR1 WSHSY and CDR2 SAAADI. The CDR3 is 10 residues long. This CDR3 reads CASSDREAFF. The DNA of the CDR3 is TGCGCCAGCAGCGACAGGGAAGCTTTCTTT.

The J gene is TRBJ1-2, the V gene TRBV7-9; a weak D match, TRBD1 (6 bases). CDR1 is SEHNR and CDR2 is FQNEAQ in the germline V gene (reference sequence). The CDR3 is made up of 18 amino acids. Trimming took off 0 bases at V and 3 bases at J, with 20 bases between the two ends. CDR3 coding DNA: TGTGCCAGCAGCTTAGCCGTTAACGGTCCAGGGGCCTACTATGGCTACACCTTC. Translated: CASSLAVNGPGAYYGYTF.

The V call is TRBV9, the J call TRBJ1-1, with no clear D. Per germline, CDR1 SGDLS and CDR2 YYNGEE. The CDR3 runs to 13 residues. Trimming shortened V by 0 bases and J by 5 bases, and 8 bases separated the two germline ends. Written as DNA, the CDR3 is TGTGCCAGCAGCGTAGGGATGACGACTGAAGCTTTCTTT. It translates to CASSVGMTTEAFF.

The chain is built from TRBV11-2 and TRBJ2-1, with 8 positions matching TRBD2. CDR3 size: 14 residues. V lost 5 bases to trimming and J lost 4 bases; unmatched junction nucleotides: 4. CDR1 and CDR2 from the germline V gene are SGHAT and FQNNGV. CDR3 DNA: TGTGCCAGCAGCCGGACTAGCTCTTACAATGAGCAGTTCTTC. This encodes CASSRTSSYNEQFF.

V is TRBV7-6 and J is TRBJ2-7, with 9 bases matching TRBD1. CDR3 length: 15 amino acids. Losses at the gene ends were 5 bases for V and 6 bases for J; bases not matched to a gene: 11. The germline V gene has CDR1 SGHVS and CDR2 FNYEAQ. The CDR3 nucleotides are TGTGCCAGCAGCATCGGGACAGGGACGATACGCGAGCAGTACTTC. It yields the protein CASSIGTGTIREQYF. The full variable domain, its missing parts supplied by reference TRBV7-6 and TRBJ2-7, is GAGVSQSPRYKVTKRGQDVALRCDPISGHVSLYWYRQALGQGPEFLTYFNYEAQQDKSGLPNDRFSAERPEGSISTLTIQRTEQRDSAMYRCASSIGTGTIREQYFGPGTRLTVT.

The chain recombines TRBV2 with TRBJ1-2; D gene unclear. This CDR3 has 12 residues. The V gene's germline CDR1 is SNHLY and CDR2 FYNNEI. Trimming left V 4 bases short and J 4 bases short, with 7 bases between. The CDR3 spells CASSGRFYGYTF. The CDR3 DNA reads TGTGCCAGCAGTGGACGTTTCTATGGCTACACCTTC.

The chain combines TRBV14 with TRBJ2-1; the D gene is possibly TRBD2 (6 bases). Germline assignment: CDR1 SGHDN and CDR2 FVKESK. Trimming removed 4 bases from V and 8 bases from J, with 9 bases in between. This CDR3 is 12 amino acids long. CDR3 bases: TGTGCCAGCAGCCGGAGGGGAGATGAGCAGTTCTTC. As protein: CASSRRGDEQFF.

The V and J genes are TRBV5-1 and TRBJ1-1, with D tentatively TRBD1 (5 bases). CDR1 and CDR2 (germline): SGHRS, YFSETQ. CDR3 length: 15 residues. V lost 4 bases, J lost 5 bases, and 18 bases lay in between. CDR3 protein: CASSRGRDSTTEAFF. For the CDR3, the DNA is TGCGCCAGCAGCAGGGGACGGGATTCAACAACTGAAGCTTTCTTT.

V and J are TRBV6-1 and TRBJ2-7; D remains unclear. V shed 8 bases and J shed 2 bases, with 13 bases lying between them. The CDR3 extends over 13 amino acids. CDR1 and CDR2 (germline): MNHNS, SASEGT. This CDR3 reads CASFRKKTYEQYF. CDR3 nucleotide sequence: TGTGCCAGCTTCCGGAAAAAAACCTACGAGCAGTACTTC.

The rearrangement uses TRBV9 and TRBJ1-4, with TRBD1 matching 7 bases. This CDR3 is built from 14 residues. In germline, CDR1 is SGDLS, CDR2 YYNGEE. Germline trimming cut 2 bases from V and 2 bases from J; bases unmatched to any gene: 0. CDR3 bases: TGTGCCAGCAGCGTGACAGGGACTAATGAAAAACTGTTTTTT. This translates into CASSVTGTNEKLFF.

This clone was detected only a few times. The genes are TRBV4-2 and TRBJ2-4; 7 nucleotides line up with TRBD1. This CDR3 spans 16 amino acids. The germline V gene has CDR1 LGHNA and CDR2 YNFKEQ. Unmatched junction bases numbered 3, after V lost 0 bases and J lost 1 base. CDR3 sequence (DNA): TGTGCCAGCAGCCAAGAAACAGGGGTGGCCAAAAACATTCAGTACTTC. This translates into CASSQETGVAKNIQYF.

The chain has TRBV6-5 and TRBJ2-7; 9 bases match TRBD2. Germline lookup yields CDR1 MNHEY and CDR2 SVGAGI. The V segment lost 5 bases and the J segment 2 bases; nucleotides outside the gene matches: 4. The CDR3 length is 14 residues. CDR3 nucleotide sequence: TGTGCCAGCAGTCGGACTAGCGCTACCTACGAGCAGTACTTC. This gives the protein CASSRTSATYEQYF.

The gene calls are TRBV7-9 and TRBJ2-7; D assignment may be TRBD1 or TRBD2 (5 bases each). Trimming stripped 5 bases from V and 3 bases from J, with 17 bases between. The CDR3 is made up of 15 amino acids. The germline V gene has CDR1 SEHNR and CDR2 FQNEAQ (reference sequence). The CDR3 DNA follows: TGTGCCAGCAGCCCCACGGGGCATTTACTCTACGAGCAGTACTTC. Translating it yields CASSPTGHLLYEQYF.

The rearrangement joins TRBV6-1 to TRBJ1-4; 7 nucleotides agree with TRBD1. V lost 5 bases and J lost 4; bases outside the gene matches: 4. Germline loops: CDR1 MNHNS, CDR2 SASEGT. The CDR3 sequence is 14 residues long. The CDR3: CASSPTGHNEKLFF. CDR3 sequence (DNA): TGTGCCAGCAGTCCGACAGGGCATAATGAAAAACTGTTTTTT.

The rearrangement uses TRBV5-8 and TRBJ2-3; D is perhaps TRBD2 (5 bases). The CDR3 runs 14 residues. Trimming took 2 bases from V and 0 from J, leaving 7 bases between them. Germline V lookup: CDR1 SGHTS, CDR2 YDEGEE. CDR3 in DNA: TGTGCCAGCAGCTTTAGAGGGAGCACAGATACGCAGTATTTT. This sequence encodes CASSFRGSTDTQYF.

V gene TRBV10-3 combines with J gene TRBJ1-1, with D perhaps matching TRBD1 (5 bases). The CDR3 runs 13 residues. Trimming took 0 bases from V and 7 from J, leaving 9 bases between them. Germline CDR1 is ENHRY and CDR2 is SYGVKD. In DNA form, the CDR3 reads TGTGCCATCAGTGAGTCGAGGGGCAGTGAAGCTTTCTTT. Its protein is CAISESRGSEAFF.

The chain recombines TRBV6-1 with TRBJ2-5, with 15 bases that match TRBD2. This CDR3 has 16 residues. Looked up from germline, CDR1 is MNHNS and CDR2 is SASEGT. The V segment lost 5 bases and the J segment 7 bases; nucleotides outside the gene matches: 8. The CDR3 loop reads CASSKGTSGRIVTQYF. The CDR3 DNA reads TGTGCCAGCAGTAAAGGGACTAGCGGGAGGATTGTGACCCAGTACTTC.

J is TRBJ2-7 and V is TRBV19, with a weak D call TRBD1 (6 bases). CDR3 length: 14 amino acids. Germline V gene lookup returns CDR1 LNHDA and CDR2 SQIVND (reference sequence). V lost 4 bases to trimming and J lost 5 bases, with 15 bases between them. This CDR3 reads CASSTPGTSHEQYF. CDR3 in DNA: TGTGCCAGTAGTACCCCCGGGACATCCCACGAGCAGTACTTC.

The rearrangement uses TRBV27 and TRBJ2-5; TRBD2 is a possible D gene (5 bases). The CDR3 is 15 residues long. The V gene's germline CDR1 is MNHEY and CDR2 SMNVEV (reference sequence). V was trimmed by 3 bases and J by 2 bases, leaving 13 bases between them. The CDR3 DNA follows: TGTGCCAGCAGTTTTATGGCTAGCACTCAAGAGACCCAGTACTTC. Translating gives CASSFMASTQETQYF.

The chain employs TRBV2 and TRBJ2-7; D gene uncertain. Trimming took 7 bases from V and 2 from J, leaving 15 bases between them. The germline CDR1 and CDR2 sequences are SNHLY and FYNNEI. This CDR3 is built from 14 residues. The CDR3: CASKAVQTAYEQYF. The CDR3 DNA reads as TGTGCCAGCAAAGCAGTTCAAACGGCCTACGAGCAGTACTTC.

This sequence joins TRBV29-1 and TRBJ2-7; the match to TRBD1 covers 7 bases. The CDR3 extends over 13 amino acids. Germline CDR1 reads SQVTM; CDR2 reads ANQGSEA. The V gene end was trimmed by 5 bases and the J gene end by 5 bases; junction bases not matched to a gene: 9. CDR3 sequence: CSVSGTEVHEQYF. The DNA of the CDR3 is TGCAGCGTTTCAGGGACAGAGGTACACGAGCAGTACTTC.

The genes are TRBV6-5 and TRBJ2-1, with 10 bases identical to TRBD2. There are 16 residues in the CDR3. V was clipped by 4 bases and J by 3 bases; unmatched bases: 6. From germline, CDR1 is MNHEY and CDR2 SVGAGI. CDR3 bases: TGTGCCAGCAGTTCCCTTAGCGGGAGGCACTACAATGAGCAGTTCTTC. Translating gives CASSSLSGRHYNEQFF.

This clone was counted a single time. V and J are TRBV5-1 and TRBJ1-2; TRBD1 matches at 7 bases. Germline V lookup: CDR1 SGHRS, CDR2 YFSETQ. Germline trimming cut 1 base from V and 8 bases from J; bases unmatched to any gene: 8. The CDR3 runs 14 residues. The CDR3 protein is CASSLRPGTDGYTF. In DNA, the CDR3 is TGCGCCAGCAGCTTGAGGCCTGGGACAGACGGCTACACCTTC.

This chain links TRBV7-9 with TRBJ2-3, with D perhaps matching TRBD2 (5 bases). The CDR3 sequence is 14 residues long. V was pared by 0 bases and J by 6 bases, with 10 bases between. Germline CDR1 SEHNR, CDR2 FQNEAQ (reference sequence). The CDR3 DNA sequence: TGTGCCAGCAGCTTAGCGGGAGATGTGGATACGCAGTATTTT. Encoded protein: CASSLAGDVDTQYF. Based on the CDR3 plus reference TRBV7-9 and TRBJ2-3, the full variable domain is DTGVSQNPRHKITKRGQNVTFRCDPISEHNRLYWYRQTLGQGPEFLTYFQNEAQLEKSRLLSDRFSAERPKGSFSTLEIQRTEQGDSAMYLCASSLAGDVDTQYFGPGTRLTVL.

CDR3: CASSLTGGPVVSYNEQFF. CDR3 bases: TGCGCCAGCAGCTTGACGGGAGGGCCGGTAGTTTCCTACAATGAGCAGTTCTTC. V usage is TRBV5-1 and J usage is TRBJ2-1, with 8 nucleotides matching TRBD2. V shed 1 base and J 1 base; nucleotides not matched to a gene: 10. The CDR3 runs 18 residues. Germline V lookup: CDR1 SGHRS, CDR2 YFSETQ. The full variable domain, with the rest looked up from reference TRBV5-1 and TRBJ2-1, is KAGVTQTPRYLIKTRGQQVTLSCSPISGHRSVSWYQQTPGQGLQFLFEYFSETQRNKGNFPGRFSGRQFSNSRSEMNVSTLELGDSALYLCASSLTGGPVVSYNEQFFGPGTRLTVL.

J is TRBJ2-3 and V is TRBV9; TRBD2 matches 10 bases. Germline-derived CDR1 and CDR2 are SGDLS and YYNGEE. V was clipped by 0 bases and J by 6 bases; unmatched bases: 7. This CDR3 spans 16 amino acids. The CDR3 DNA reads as TGTGCCAGCAGCGTAGGCCTAGCGGGAGTGGCCGATACGCAGTATTTT. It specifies CASSVGLAGVADTQYF.